This entry features one T cell receptor (beta chain) sequence. What it binds is unknown. The sample comes from a study of T cells in Graves' hyperthyroidism and ophthalmopathy. The study, taken as a whole, reports: From stable hyperthyroidism, ophthalmopathy was set apart by a 13 V-J model. The blood repertoire included most of the expanded thyroid clonotypes above 0.001.

Amplification targeted TCR beta CDR3 regions from RNA transcripts. An initial round of RT-PCR targeting the TCR CDR3 relied on the HTBI primer set. TCRdb reprocessed the multiplex PCR reads with MiXCR, giving one entry per CDR3 protein. This table has some 400,000 distinct CDR3 sequences, about 14% appearing once. The germline V gene has CDR1 MGHRA and CDR2 YSYEKL. The CDR3 runs 20 residues. V lost 1 base to trimming and J lost 1 base; unmatched junction nucleotides: 13. This chain joins TRBV4-1 and TRBJ1-5; TRBD1 aligns across 10 bases. Sequencing was performed on blood. The source is a woman aged 60-75 years with Graves' hyperthyroidism. The CDR3 here is CASSQVFSRDRGRSNQPQHF. The CDR3 DNA reads TGCGCCAGCAGCCAAGTATTTAGTAGGGACAGGGGTAGGAGCAATCAGCCCCAGCATTTT.